Included here is one T cell receptor (beta chain) sequence, with context. Some clones are missing from TCRdb's copy, which holds only in-frame ones; the method was immunoSEQ multiplex PCR. Of approximately 180,000 clones detected, 80% to 90% appear once; the ten largest clones hold 9.5% to 13%. This entry comes from a study of blood T cell repertoires in COVID-19. As for the study in general: Both acute and convalescent COVID-19 samples were obtained from the United States, Italy and Spain. Nucleic acid was either cDNA or gDNA, and it came from T cells, B-cell-depleted T cells, or PBMCs.

Germline CDR1 is LGHNA and CDR2 is YNFKEQ. The CDR3 extends over 16 amino acids. Trimming cost V 0 bases and J 4 bases; bases outside gene matches: 5. Sample: peripheral blood. The chain links TRBV4-2 to TRBJ2-5; 10 bases agree with TRBD1. This TCR was recovered from a human donor with active or convalescent COVID-19. The donor label of this sample is uncertain. The chain's CDR3 is CASSQDEGTGAETQYF. The CDR3 DNA follows: TGTGCCAGCAGCCAAGATGAGGGGACAGGGGCAGAGACCCAGTACTTC.